The present T cell receptor (beta chain) was sequenced within a study of blood T cell repertoires in COVID-19. Study details: There were acute and convalescent COVID-19 samples, and they came from the United States, Italy and Spain.

The V gene's germline CDR1 is MDHEN and CDR2 SYDVKM. Trimming removed 6 bases from V and 6 bases from J, with 8 bases in between. The length of the CDR3 is 12 residues. Authors' analysis steps: For nucleated cells, counts were estimated from reference gene primer amplification. Only in-frame clones appear in the TCRdb table, and some are missing; sequencing was by immunoSEQ multiplex PCR. From that table come the V and J calls and clone size; the DNA was used to work out D and trimming. The sample holds under 95,000 clones, approximately 80% seen once. The receptor comes from a woman aged 70-85 years with acute or convalescent COVID-19. This sequence joins TRBV28 and TRBJ2-2, with TRBD2 as a possible D gene (6 bases). What was sequenced was peripheral blood. Written as DNA, the CDR3 is TGTGCCAGCAGAGGAGGGGCCGGGGAGCTGTTTTTT. Encoded protein: CASRGGAGELFF.